Listed here are 21 T cell receptor beta chains from one sample, sequenced in a study of post-analysis software for immune sequencing data. Study conclusions and caveats: TRBV5-6, TRBV5-1 and TRBV20-1 were among roughly five TRBV segments more frequent in patients than controls.

Their recognized antigens are unknown. Each TCR beta cDNA library carried unique molecular identifiers. TCRdb analysed the PCR reads with MiXCR anew, one entry per CDR3 protein. In the table there are about 770,000 distinct CDR3 sequences, around 45% of which are singletons. Specimen: blood. The receptors stem from a girl between 5 and 17 years old with multiple sclerosis.

This chain links TRBV7-8 with TRBJ1-5; TRBD1 matches at 9 bases. V dropped 5 bases and J dropped 2; count of bases not matched to a gene: 7. The CDR3 runs to 16 residues. CDR1 SGHVS and CDR2 FQNEAQ come from the germline V gene. The CDR3 bases are TGTGCCAGCAGCCTACAGGGGGCGCAGGGCAATCAGCCCCAGCATTTT. Translated: CASSLQGAQGNQPQHF.

The table lists this clonotype with a few counts. V gene TRBV12-3 or TRBV12-4 combines with J gene TRBJ2-5; the D is unclear. CDR3 length: 13 amino acids. Trimming stripped 7 bases from V and 1 base from J, with 10 bases between. DNA for the CDR3: TGTGCCAGCACGGAGTCGGGCCAAGAGACCCAGTACTTC. Encoded protein: CASTESGQETQYF.

This clonotype was detected many times. The chain uses TRBV20-1 and TRBJ2-7; 12 positions match TRBD1. This CDR3 has 13 amino acids. The trim removed 6 bases at V and 8 bases at J, leaving 8 bases unmatched. Per germline, CDR1 DFQATT and CDR2 SNEGSKA (reference sequence). CDR3 DNA: TGCAGTGCCATTGGGACAGGGGGCGGAAAGCAGTACTTC. It encodes CSAIGTGGGKQYF.

The chain employs TRBV27 and TRBJ2-5; D might be TRBD1 (5 bases). This CDR3 has 16 amino acids. Deletions cut 1 base from V and 1 base from J, with 13 bases between. Germline loops: CDR1 MNHEY, CDR2 SMNVEV (reference sequence). The CDR3 here is CASSLFAGQGQETQYF. Here the CDR3 DNA reads TGTGCCAGCAGTTTATTTGCAGGGCAGGGCCAAGAGACCCAGTACTTC.

Only one count was recorded for this clonotype. The chain links TRBV5-6 to TRBJ1-1, with D perhaps matching TRBD1 (5 bases). Germline V lookup: CDR1 SGHDT, CDR2 YYEEEE. The CDR3 is 15 residues long. V gave up 0 bases and J gave up 5 bases, with 14 bases separating them. In DNA, the CDR3 is TGTGCCAGCAGCTTGGGGCCGCAGGGTGTGACTGAAGCTTTCTTT. This gives the protein CASSLGPQGVTEAFF. The full variable domain, with the rest looked up from reference TRBV5-6 and TRBJ1-1, is DAGVTQSPTHLIKTRGQQVTLRCSPKSGHDTVSWYQQALGQGPQFIFQYYEEEERQRGNFPDRFSGHQFPNYSSELNVNALLLGDSALYLCASSLGPQGVTEAFFGQGTRLTVV.

The V gene is TRBV7-2, the J gene TRBJ2-1; a possible D gene is TRBD1 (5 bases). Germline V CDR1 and CDR2: SGHTA, FQGNSA. The V end was cut by 1 base, the J end by 4 bases, with 17 bases between. The CDR3 has 17 amino acids. The CDR3 spells CASSLESADTSYNEQFF. The DNA for the CDR3 is TGTGCCAGCAGCTTAGAGAGTGCGGACACCTCTTACAATGAGCAGTTCTTC.

This chain uses TRBV6-2 or TRBV6-3 with TRBJ2-7; D uncertain. V dropped 8 bases and J dropped 4 bases, with 18 bases sitting between them. CDR3 length equals 14 residues. Germline V gene data show CDR1 as MNHEY and CDR2 as SVGEGT. The CDR3 DNA follows: TGTGCCAGCCGCGTCGGGTCCTCCTTTTACGAGCAGTACTTC. This encodes CASRVGSSFYEQYF.

V is TRBV20-1 and J is TRBJ1-4, with D maybe TRBD1 (6 bases). Trimming cost V 6 bases and J 9 bases, with 11 bases left between them. This CDR3 is built from 11 residues. Germline lookup yields CDR1 DFQATT and CDR2 SNEGSKA (reference sequence). In DNA, the CDR3 is TGCAGTGCGGATGACAGGCAAAAACTGTTTTTT. Translating it yields CSADDRQKLFF.

This rearrangement joins TRBV6-2 or TRBV6-3 to TRBJ2-5, with 9 bases matching TRBD2. J lost 11 bases, V lost 8 bases, and 21 bases had no gene match. CDR1 and CDR2 (germline): MNHEY, SVGEGT. The CDR3 sequence is 16 residues long. The CDR3 bases are TGTGCCAGCGGGGCGGGACTAGCCGGAACCCCCTACGGGCAGTACTTC. Translating it yields CASGAGLAGTPYGQYF.

The chain couples TRBV12-3 or TRBV12-4 to TRBJ2-1, with 13 bases lining up with TRBD2. J lost 4 bases, V lost 5 bases, and 8 bases had no gene match. The CDR3 extends over 17 amino acids. CDR3 DNA sequence: TGTGCCAGCAGTCCGGGGACTAGCGGGGATCGATACAATGAGCAGTTCTTC. Protein product: CASSPGTSGDRYNEQFF.

V gene TRBV6-5 combines with J gene TRBJ1-1; a weak D match, TRBD1 (5 bases). Germline values: CDR1 MNHEY, CDR2 SVGAGI. Trimming cost V 5 bases and J 0 bases, with 7 bases left between them. CDR3 size: 13 residues. CDR3: CASSPRVNTEAFF. The DNA for the CDR3 is TGTGCCAGCAGTCCCAGGGTGAACACTGAAGCTTTCTTT.

V usage is TRBV4-3 and J usage is TRBJ2-5; TRBD1 matches at 7 bases. Germline CDR1 is LGHNA and CDR2 is YSLEER. The length of the CDR3 is 16 residues. V shed 1 base, J shed 1 base, and the junction held 6 bases outside the gene matches. The CDR3 DNA reads as TGCGCCAGCAGCCAAGGCGCAGGGGGTCCCCAAGAGACCCAGTACTTC. The encoded protein is CASSQGAGGPQETQYF.

The gene calls are TRBV7-9 and TRBJ1-4; tentatively, D is TRBD1 (6 bases). V lost 4 bases to trimming and J lost 5 bases, with 14 bases between them. Per germline, CDR1 SEHNR and CDR2 FQNEAQ (reference sequence). This CDR3 has 15 residues. The CDR3 sequence: CASSSEGQRNEKLFF. For the CDR3, the DNA is TGTGCCAGCAGCTCCGAAGGACAGCGGAATGAAAAACTGTTTTTT. The full variable domain, its missing parts supplied by reference TRBV7-9 and TRBJ1-4, is DTGVSQNPRHKITKRGQNVTFRCDPISEHNRLYWYRQTLGQGPEFLTYFQNEAQLEKSRLLSDRFSAERPKGSFSTLEIQRTEQGDSAMYLCASSSEGQRNEKLFFGSGTQLSVL.

A few counts support this clonotype. The chain uses TRBV5-5 and TRBJ2-7, with TRBD2 matching 7 bases. Germline values: CDR1 SGHKS, CDR2 YYEKEE (reference sequence). J lost 10 bases, V lost 0 bases, and 7 bases had no gene match. The CDR3 is 13 amino acids. CDR3 DNA sequence: TGTGCCAGCAGCTTGGGAGTCGGGGGGATTCAGTACTTC. Its protein is CASSLGVGGIQYF. Based on the CDR3 plus reference TRBV5-5 and TRBJ2-7, the full variable domain is DAGVTQSPTHLIKTRGQQVTLRCSPISGHKSVSWYQQVLGQGPQFIFQYYEKEERGRGNFPDRFSARQFPNYSSELNVNALLLGDSALYLCASSLGVGGIQYFGPGTRLTVT.

This clonotype was detected a few times. The genes are TRBV5-5 and TRBJ2-5; the D gene is possibly TRBD1 (7 bases). The CDR3 length is 17 residues. V lost 4 bases and J lost 4, with 23 bases in between. Germline V gene lookup returns CDR1 SGHKS and CDR2 YYEKEE (reference sequence). The CDR3 nucleotides are TGTGCCAGCAGCCAACGATTCTACAGGGGAGGCGGAGAGACCCAGTACTTC. Its translation is CASSQRFYRGGGETQYF.

This clonotype was counted only a few times. The chain uses TRBV7-9 and TRBJ2-1, with 8 bases lining up with TRBD1. Germline CDR1 and CDR2: SEHNR and FQNEAQ (reference sequence). This CDR3 has 17 amino acids. With V trimmed by 4 bases and J by 8 bases, 16 bases remained unmatched. The CDR3 sequence: CASSSDRANGISDEQFF. CDR3 sequence (DNA): TGTGCCAGCAGCTCGGACAGGGCGAACGGAATCAGCGATGAGCAGTTCTTC.

V gene TRBV20-1 combines with J gene TRBJ1-2; D not certain. The CDR3 extends over 14 amino acids. The V end lost 5 bases, the J end lost 7 bases, and 20 bases lay between the germline ends. Germline CDR1 is DFQATT and CDR2 is SNEGSKA (reference sequence). The CDR3 bases are TGCAGTGCTTTAATCAGACTTCCCGCCCCTGGCTACACCTTC. Residues: CSALIRLPAPGYTF.

In this sample, this clonotype turned up a few times. The V gene is TRBV28, the J gene TRBJ2-7; TRBD1 matches 7 bases. The J call is in doubt because the DNA end fits TRBJ2-5 better. Germline CDR1 MDHEN, CDR2 SYDVKM. There are 18 residues in the CDR3. CDR3 coding DNA: TGTGCCAGCAGTTCTACCAAGACAGGGCTCCCCAAGGTAGAGACCCAGTACTTC. Translation gives CASSSTKTGLPKVETQYF.

A few counts support this clonotype. The rearrangement uses TRBV27 and TRBJ2-7; TRBD1 is a possible D gene (6 bases). CDR3 length: 15 amino acids. Germline V gene sequence: CDR1 MNHEY, CDR2 SMNVEV (reference sequence). V was trimmed by 0 bases and J by 5 bases, leaving 14 bases between them. DNA of the CDR3: TGTGCCAGCAGTTTATCGCCACAGGGTAACAACGAGCAGTACTTC. Protein product: CASSLSPQGNNEQYF.

Worth noting for this clonotype: Germline and junction disagree at one end, which may indicate a read error. The gene calls are TRBV10-3 and TRBJ2-7; tentative D call: TRBD1 (6 bases). The germline gives CDR1 ENHRY, CDR2 SYGVKD. CDR3 length: 19 residues. The CDR3 DNA follows: TGTGCCAGCAGTCCATACGACCCCAGACAGGCTAGGGCAGGGTACGAGCAGTACTTC. Translation gives CASSPYDPRQARAGYEQYF.

The V call is TRBV11-1, the J call TRBJ2-5; no definite D call. Germline lookup yields CDR1 SGHAT and CDR2 FQDESV (reference sequence). The CDR3 spans 14 residues. The V gene lost 6 bases and the J gene lost 2 bases, with 13 bases spanning the gap. The CDR3 loop reads CASRFEPAQETQYF. DNA for the CDR3: TGTGCCAGCAGGTTCGAGCCAGCTCAAGAGACCCAGTACTTC. Drawing the rest from reference TRBV11-1 and TRBJ2-5, the complete variable domain is EAEVAQSPRYKITEKSQAVAFWCDPISGHATLYWYRQILGQGPELLVQFQDESVVDDSQLPKDRFSAERLKGVDSTLKIQPAELGDSAMYLCASRFEPAQETQYFGPGTRLLVL.